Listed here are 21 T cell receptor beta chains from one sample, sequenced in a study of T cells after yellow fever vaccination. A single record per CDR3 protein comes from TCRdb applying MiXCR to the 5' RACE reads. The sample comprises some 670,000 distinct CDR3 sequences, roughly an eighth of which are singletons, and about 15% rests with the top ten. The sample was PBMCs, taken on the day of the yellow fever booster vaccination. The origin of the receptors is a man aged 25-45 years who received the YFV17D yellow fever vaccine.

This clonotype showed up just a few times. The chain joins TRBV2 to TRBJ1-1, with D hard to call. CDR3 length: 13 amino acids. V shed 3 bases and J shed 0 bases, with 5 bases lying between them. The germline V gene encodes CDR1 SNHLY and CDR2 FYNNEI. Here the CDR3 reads CASSEGLNTEAFF. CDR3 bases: TGTGCCAGCAGTGAGGGCCTGAACACTGAAGCTTTCTTT. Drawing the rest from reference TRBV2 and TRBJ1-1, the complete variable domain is EPEVTQTPSHQVTQMGQEVILRCVPISNHLYFYWYRQILGQKVEFLVSFYNNEISEKSEIFDDQFSVERPDGSNFTLKIRSTKLEDSAMYFCASSEGLNTEAFFGQGTRLTVV.

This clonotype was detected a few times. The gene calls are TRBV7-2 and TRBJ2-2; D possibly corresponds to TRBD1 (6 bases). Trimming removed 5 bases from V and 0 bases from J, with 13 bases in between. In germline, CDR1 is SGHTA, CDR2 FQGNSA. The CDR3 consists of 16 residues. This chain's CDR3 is CASSISGTTNTGELFF. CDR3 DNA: TGTGCCAGCAGCATATCCGGGACAACGAACACCGGGGAGCTGTTTTTT.

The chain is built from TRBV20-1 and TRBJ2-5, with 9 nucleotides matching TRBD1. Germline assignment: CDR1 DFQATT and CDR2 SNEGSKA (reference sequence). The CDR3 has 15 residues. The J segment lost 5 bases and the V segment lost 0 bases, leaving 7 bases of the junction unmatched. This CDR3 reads CSARDLTGTGETQYF. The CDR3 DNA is TGCAGTGCTAGAGATCTCACCGGGACAGGGGAGACCCAGTACTTC.

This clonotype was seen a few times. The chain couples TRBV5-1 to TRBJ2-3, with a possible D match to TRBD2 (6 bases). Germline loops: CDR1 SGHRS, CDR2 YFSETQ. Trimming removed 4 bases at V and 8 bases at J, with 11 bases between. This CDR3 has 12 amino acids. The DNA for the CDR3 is TGCGCCAGCAGCCCTATGGGGGGTACGCAGTATTTT. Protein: CASSPMGGTQYF.

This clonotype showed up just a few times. The CDR3 reads CASSPRGVAYEQYF. CDR3 coding DNA: TGTGCCAGCAGTCCTCGTGGAGTCGCCTACGAGCAGTACTTC. The chain recombines TRBV27 with TRBJ2-7, with D uncertain. The CDR3 is made up of 14 amino acids. Per germline, CDR1 MNHEY and CDR2 SMNVEV (reference sequence). Between the trimmed V and J ends, which lost 5 bases and 2 bases, there was a span of 13 bases.

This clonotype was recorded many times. CDR3 amino acids: CASQLLAVRGEQYF. CDR3 sequence (DNA): TGCGCCAGCCAACTTCTAGCGGTGCGGGGAGAGCAGTACTTC. The chain has TRBV5-1 and TRBJ2-7; 7 bases are a match to TRBD2. Germline CDR1 is SGHRS and CDR2 is YFSETQ. V shed 7 bases, J shed 7 bases, and the junction held 14 bases outside the gene matches. The CDR3 is made up of 14 amino acids.

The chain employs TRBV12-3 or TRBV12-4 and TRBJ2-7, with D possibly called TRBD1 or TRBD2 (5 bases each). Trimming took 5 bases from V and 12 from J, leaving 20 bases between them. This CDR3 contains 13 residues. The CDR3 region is CASSIGTSSDLYF. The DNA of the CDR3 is TGTGCCAGCAGTATAGGGACGTCTTCGGATCTGTACTTC.

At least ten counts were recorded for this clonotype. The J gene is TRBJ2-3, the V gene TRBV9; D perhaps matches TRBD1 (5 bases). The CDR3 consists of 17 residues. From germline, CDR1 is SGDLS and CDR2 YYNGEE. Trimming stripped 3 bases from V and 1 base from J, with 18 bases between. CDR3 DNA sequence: TGTGCCAGCAGCGGCGGCGTCTCAAGGGGTCGCACAGATACGCAGTATTTT. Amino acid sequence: CASSGGVSRGRTDTQYF.

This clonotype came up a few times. The CDR3 nucleotides are TGTGCCAGCAGCCCAAAAACCCGGACGGGAGGGCCGGACAATGAGCAGTTCTTC. Its translation: CASSPKTRTGGPDNEQFF. The chain has TRBV11-1 and TRBJ2-1; 8 nucleotides line up with TRBD2. CDR1 SGHAT and CDR2 FQDESV come from the germline V gene (reference sequence). Trimming took 5 bases from V and 5 from J; bases not matched to a gene: 17. CDR3 length equals 18 residues.

CDR3: CASSSRTTTDTQYF. The CDR3, as DNA: TGTGCCAGTAGTTCCCGGACTACCACAGATACGCAGTATTTT. The chain links TRBV19 to TRBJ2-3; tentative D call: TRBD2 (6 bases). Germline V gene data show CDR1 as LNHDA and CDR2 as SQIVND (reference sequence). The CDR3 has 14 amino acids. V lost 5 bases to trimming and J lost 2 bases, with 11 bases between them.

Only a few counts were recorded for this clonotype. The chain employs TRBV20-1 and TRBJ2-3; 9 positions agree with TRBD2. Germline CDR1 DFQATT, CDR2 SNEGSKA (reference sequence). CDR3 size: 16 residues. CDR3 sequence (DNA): TGCAGAACTTTACCGTTTTTGCGGGAGGGGACAGATACGCAGTATTTT. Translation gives CRTLPFLREGTDTQYF.

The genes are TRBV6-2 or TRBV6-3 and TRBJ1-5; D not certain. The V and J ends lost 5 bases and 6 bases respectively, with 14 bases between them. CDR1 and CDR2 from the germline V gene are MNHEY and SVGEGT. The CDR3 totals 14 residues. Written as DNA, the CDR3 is TGTGCCAGCAGTCCCGGGTCACGGCTTCAGCCCCAGCATTTT. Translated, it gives CASSPGSRLQPQHF.

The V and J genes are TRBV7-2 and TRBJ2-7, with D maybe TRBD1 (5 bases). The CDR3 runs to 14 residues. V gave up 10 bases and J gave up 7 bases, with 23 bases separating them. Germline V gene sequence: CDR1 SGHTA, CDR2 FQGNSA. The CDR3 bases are TGTGCCACGGGCCAAACTACAGGTGTGGGGGAGCAGTACTTC. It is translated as CATGQTTGVGEQYF.

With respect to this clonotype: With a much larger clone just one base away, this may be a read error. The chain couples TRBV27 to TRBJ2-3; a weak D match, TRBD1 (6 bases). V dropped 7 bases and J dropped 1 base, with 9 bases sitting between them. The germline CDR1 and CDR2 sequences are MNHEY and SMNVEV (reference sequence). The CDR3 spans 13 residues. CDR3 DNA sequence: TGTGCCAGCAAACAGGGTGGCACAGATACGCAGTATTTT. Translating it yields CASKQGGTDTQYF.

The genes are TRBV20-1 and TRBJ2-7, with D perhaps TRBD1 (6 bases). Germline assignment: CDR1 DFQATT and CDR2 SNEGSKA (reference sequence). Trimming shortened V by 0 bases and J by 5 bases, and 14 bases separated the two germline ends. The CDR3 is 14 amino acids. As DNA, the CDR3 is TGCAGTGCTAGAGATTCCAGGGGTGGCAACGAGCAGTACTTC. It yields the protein CSARDSRGGNEQYF.

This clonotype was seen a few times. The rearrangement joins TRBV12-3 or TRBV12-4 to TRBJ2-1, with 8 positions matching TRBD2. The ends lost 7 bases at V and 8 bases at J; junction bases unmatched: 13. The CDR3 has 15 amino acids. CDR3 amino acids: CASTISGNIGDEQFF. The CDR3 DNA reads TGTGCCAGCACCATTAGCGGGAACATAGGCGATGAGCAGTTCTTC.

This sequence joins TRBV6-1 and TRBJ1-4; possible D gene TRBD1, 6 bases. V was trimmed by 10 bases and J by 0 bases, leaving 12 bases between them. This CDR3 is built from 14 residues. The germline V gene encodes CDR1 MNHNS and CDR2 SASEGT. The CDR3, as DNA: TGTGCCACCCAGGGGAGATCAACTAATGAAAAACTGTTTTTT. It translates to CATQGRSTNEKLFF.

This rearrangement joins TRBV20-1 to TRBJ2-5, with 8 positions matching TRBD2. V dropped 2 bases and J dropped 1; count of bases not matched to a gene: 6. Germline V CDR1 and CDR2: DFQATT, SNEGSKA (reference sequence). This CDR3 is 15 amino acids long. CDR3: CSARPGGGLQETQYF. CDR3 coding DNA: TGCAGTGCTAGACCGGGGGGGGGACTCCAAGAGACCCAGTACTTC.

CDR3 coding DNA: TGTGCCAGCAGTTACCCGCAGAGCGGGAGTCTTACAGATACGCAGTATTTT. Protein product: CASSYPQSGSLTDTQYF. The chain combines TRBV6-2 or TRBV6-3 with TRBJ2-3; 8 bases align to TRBD2. The CDR3 runs to 17 residues. Unmatched junction bases numbered 10, after V lost 2 bases and J lost 3 bases. Germline CDR1 MNHEY, CDR2 SVGEGT.

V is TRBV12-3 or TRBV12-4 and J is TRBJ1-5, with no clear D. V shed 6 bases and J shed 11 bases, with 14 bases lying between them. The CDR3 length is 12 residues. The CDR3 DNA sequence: TGTGCCAGCAGCGAGGGTGGGGTGACCCAGCATTTT. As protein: CASSEGGVTQHF.

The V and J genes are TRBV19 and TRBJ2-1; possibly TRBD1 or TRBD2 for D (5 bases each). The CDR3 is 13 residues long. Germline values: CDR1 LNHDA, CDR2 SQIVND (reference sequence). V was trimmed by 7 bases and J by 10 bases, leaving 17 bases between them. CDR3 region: CASNDYRGGEQFF. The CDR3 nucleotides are TGTGCCAGTAACGACTACCGGGGCGGAGAGCAGTTCTTC.